This entry lists 23 T cell receptor beta chains sequenced from one sample in a study of blood T cell repertoires in COVID-19. The assay was immunoSEQ multiplex PCR, and TCRdb's table has in-frame clones only and misses some. The sample has roughly 43,000 clones; more than 85% are singletons. Material for sequencing was PBMCs or T cells enriched from blood (not recorded which). The receptors derive from a woman aged 45-65 years who had recovered from COVID-19.

This rearrangement joins TRBV3-1 (or the pseudogene TRBV3-2) to TRBJ2-5; 8 bases are shared with TRBD1. Germline CDR1 LGHDT, CDR2 YNNKEL (reference sequence). This CDR3 is 13 amino acids long. Losses at the gene ends were 7 bases for V and 5 bases for J; bases not matched to a gene: 6. The CDR3 DNA sequence: TGTGCCAGCACCCGACAGGGGTTGGAGACCCAGTACTTC. Translating it yields CASTRQGLETQYF.

The rearrangement links TRBV19 to TRBJ2-1; TRBD2 matches 10 bases. V shed 2 bases and J 6 bases; nucleotides not matched to a gene: 7. This CDR3 is 16 amino acids long. In germline, CDR1 is LNHDA, CDR2 SQIVND (reference sequence). The CDR3 spells CASSISPSGGANEQFF. The CDR3 coding sequence is TGTGCCAGTAGTATAAGCCCCAGCGGGGGGGCCAATGAGCAGTTCTTC.

The V gene is TRBV12-3 or TRBV12-4, the J gene TRBJ1-1; TRBD1 aligns across 7 bases. This CDR3 is built from 12 residues. Losses at the gene ends were 10 bases for V and 10 bases for J; bases not matched to a gene: 12. CDR3 sequence: CAIASGGRRAFF. CDR3 DNA sequence: TGTGCCATCGCGTCAGGGGGGCGGCGAGCTTTCTTT.

J is TRBJ1-1 and V is TRBV5-4; no clear D. This CDR3 has 12 residues. CDR1 SGHNT and CDR2 YYREEE come from the germline V gene (reference sequence). V lost 4 bases, J lost 7 bases, and 11 bases lay in between. As DNA, the CDR3 is TGTGCCAGCAGCATCTCGCGCGGTGAAGCTTTCTTT. As protein: CASSISRGEAFF.

The V gene is TRBV3-1 (or the pseudogene TRBV3-2), the J gene TRBJ2-3; 9 bases are shared with TRBD2. Trimming removed 0 bases from V and 7 bases from J; junction bases left unmatched: 5. There are 15 residues in the CDR3. Germline-derived CDR1 and CDR2 are LGHDT and YNNKEL (reference sequence). The CDR3 reads CASSQDSSGGNTQYF. Here the CDR3 DNA reads TGTGCCAGCAGCCAAGATAGCAGCGGGGGGAATACGCAGTATTTT.

CDR3 loop: CASSPLELADFTDTQYF. The CDR3 DNA reads as TGTGCCAGCTCACCGCTCGAACTAGCGGACTTCACAGATACGCAGTATTTT. The rearrangement links TRBV18 to TRBJ2-3; 8 positions match TRBD2. V gave up 3 bases and J gave up 2 bases; unmatched junction bases: 10. Per the germline V gene, CDR1 is KGHSH and CDR2 is LQKENI. This CDR3 is 17 amino acids long.

J is TRBJ2-1 and V is TRBV7-8; TRBD1 is a possible D gene (5 bases). This CDR3 is built from 15 residues. Deletions cut 8 bases from V and 0 bases from J, with 14 bases between. Germline CDR1 reads SGHVS; CDR2 reads FQNEAQ. The CDR3: CASSLRQSSYNEQFF. The CDR3 DNA reads TGTGCCAGCTCGTTGCGACAGAGCTCCTACAATGAGCAGTTCTTC.

This clone appeared once. The CDR3 DNA reads as TGTGCCAGCTCCCGGGACAGTCTCTCTGGAAACACCATATATTTT. Its translation: CASSRDSLSGNTIYF. This chain links TRBV6-5 with TRBJ1-3, with TRBD1 identical over 7 bases. Germline V CDR1 and CDR2: MNHEY, SVGAGI. The CDR3 is made up of 15 amino acids. V lost 8 bases and J lost 0; bases outside the gene matches: 7.

The J gene is TRBJ2-7, the V gene TRBV6-4; 11 bases fit TRBD2. Germline assignment: CDR1 MRHNA and CDR2 SNTAGT. The CDR3 extends over 15 amino acids. Germline trimming cut 6 bases from V and 0 bases from J; bases unmatched to any gene: 4. The CDR3 sequence: CASRRLAGSSYEQYF. CDR3 DNA: TGTGCCAGCAGACGACTAGCGGGAAGCTCCTACGAGCAGTACTTC.

The chain joins TRBV4-3 to TRBJ2-6; 11 bases align to TRBD1. CDR1 is LGHNA and CDR2 is YSLEER in the germline V gene. Unmatched junction bases numbered 1, after V lost 4 bases and J lost 2 bases. The CDR3 spans 16 residues. The DNA of the CDR3 is TGCGCCAGCAGCCCGGACAGGGGGCCTGGGGCCAACGTCCTGACTTTC. This sequence encodes CASSPDRGPGANVLTF.

The rearrangement joins TRBV7-2 to TRBJ2-2, with 8 positions matching TRBD2. Germline CDR1 is SGHTA and CDR2 is FQGNSA. The CDR3 totals 17 residues. V trimming: 0 bases; J trimming: 4 bases; junction bases outside the gene matches: 7. Written as DNA, the CDR3 is TGTGCCAGCAGCTTAGCGGTCGGGGGGGCCGGCACCGGGGAGCTGTTTTTT. Protein: CASSLAVGGAGTGELFF.

The CDR3 is CASSPRLAGAAGELFF. DNA for the CDR3: TGCGCCAGCAGCCCGCGACTAGCGGGAGCGGCCGGGGAGCTGTTTTTT. The chain couples TRBV4-1 to TRBJ2-2; 12 bases align to TRBD2. The CDR3 loop spans 16 amino acids. CDR1 MGHRA and CDR2 YSYEKL come from the germline V gene. The V and J ends lost 4 bases and 6 bases, in that order; junction bases with no gene match: 6.

V gene TRBV28 combines with J gene TRBJ2-5, with D uncertain. Germline assignment: CDR1 MDHEN and CDR2 SYDVKM. V gave up 5 bases and J gave up 1 base, with 8 bases separating them. The CDR3 extends over 13 amino acids. The CDR3 protein is CASSQLIQETQYF. The CDR3 coding sequence is TGTGCCAGCAGTCAGTTAATCCAAGAGACCCAGTACTTC. Drawing the rest from reference TRBV28 and TRBJ2-5, the complete variable domain is DVKVTQSSRYLVKRTGEKVFLECVQDMDHENMFWYRQDPGLGLRLIYFSYDVKMKEKGDIPEGYSVSREKKERFSLILESASTNQTSMYLCASSQLIQETQYFGPGTRLLVL.

This rearrangement joins TRBV7-2 to TRBJ2-1; TRBD2 matches at 9 bases. The CDR3 covers 13 residues. Germline loops: CDR1 SGHTA, CDR2 FQGNSA. Trimming removed 3 bases from V and 6 bases from J; junction bases left unmatched: 0. CDR3 DNA sequence: TGTGCCAGCAGCTTTAGCGGGAGCAATGAGCAGTTCTTC. It translates to CASSFSGSNEQFF.

This chain joins TRBV6-5 and TRBJ2-1, with 8 positions matching TRBD2. Trimming at V came to 5 bases and at J to 6 bases, leaving 9 bases not matched to a gene. The CDR3 contains 15 residues. Germline CDR1 is MNHEY and CDR2 is SVGAGI. CDR3 sequence: CASSPRGLAGNEQFF. The DNA for the CDR3 is TGTGCCAGCAGTCCGCGCGGGCTAGCGGGCAATGAGCAGTTCTTC.

The chain combines TRBV18 with TRBJ2-1; 11 nucleotides line up with TRBD2. This CDR3 region has 16 residues. V lost 4 bases and J lost 3; bases outside the gene matches: 5. Germline V CDR1 and CDR2: KGHSH, LQKENI. CDR3 protein: CASSLRTSGGYNEQFF. The CDR3 bases are TGTGCCAGCTCACTTAGAACTAGCGGGGGCTACAATGAGCAGTTCTTC. Variable domain in full (rest from reference TRBV18 and TRBJ2-1): NAGVMQNPRHLVRRRGQEARLRCSPMKGHSHVYWYRQLPEEGLKFMVYLQKENIIDESGMPKERFSAEFPKEGPSILRIQQVVRGDSAAYFCASSLRTSGGYNEQFFGPGTRLTVL.

The J gene is TRBJ2-5, the V gene TRBV5-1; D is uncertain. Looked up from germline, CDR1 is SGHRS and CDR2 is YFSETQ. The length of the CDR3 is 12 residues. Trimming shortened V by 4 bases and J by 0 bases, and 4 bases separated the two germline ends. The CDR3 here is CASSPNQETQYF. The CDR3 coding sequence is TGCGCCAGCAGCCCCAACCAAGAGACCCAGTACTTC. Full variable domain (outside the CDR3, taken from reference TRBV5-1 and TRBJ2-5): KAGVTQTPRYLIKTRGQQVTLSCSPISGHRSVSWYQQTPGQGLQFLFEYFSETQRNKGNFPGRFSGRQFSNSRSEMNVSTLELGDSALYLCASSPNQETQYFGPGTRLLVL.

This chain links TRBV27 with TRBJ1-4, with 7 bases identical to TRBD1. Unmatched junction bases numbered 12, after V lost 7 bases and J lost 10 bases. Germline CDR1 and CDR2: MNHEY and SMNVEV (reference sequence). The CDR3 runs 14 residues. The CDR3 bases are TGTGCCAGCACCCCTAGGCAGGGGGTCGGAAAACTGTTTTTT. Amino acids: CASTPRQGVGKLFF.

This clone was counted a few times. V and J are TRBV7-2 and TRBJ1-5; no reliable D call. V was pared by 2 bases and J by 0 bases, with 8 bases between. This CDR3 has 15 residues. CDR1 and CDR2 (germline): SGHTA, FQGNSA. CDR3 loop: CASSLWASSNQPQHF. For the CDR3, the DNA is TGTGCCAGCAGCTTATGGGCCTCTAGCAATCAGCCCCAGCATTTT.

J is TRBJ2-7 and V is TRBV13, with D tentatively TRBD1 (6 bases). CDR3 length: 12 residues. V gave up 5 bases and J gave up 6 bases, with 11 bases separating them. Germline lookup yields CDR1 PRHDT and CDR2 FYEKMQ (reference sequence). CDR3 bases: TGTGCCAGCAGCCTACAGGGCGGCGAGCAGTACTTC. Amino acids: CASSLQGGEQYF.

In its sample, this clone was seen a few times. The chain employs TRBV18 and TRBJ1-5; unclear D gene. Trimming left V 3 bases short and J 5 bases short, with 8 bases between. The CDR3 loop spans 13 amino acids. Germline lookup yields CDR1 KGHSH and CDR2 LQKENI. DNA of the CDR3: TGTGCCAGCTCACCTGCACTTGATCAGCCCCAGCATTTT. It codes for CASSPALDQPQHF.

The gene calls are TRBV19 and TRBJ2-7; D is perhaps TRBD2 (5 bases). V lost 3 bases and J 2 bases, leaving 11 bases between the germline ends. The CDR3 covers 14 residues. Per germline, CDR1 LNHDA and CDR2 SQIVND (reference sequence). In DNA form, the CDR3 reads TGTGCCAGTAGTATCTCCGGGATCCCCTACGAGCAGTACTTC. The encoded protein is CASSISGIPYEQYF.

The gene calls are TRBV7-2 and TRBJ2-2; 9 positions agree with TRBD2. V was pared by 5 bases and J by 8 bases, with 15 bases of the junction left unmatched. This CDR3 has 17 amino acids. Per the germline V gene, CDR1 is SGHTA and CDR2 is FQGNSA. The CDR3 protein is CASSLERRTSATGELFF. In nucleotides, the CDR3 is TGTGCCAGCAGCCTAGAACGGAGGACTAGCGCTACGGGGGAGCTGTTTTTT. Full variable domain (rest looked up from reference TRBV7-2 and TRBJ2-2): GAGVSQSPSNKVTEKGKDVELRCDPISGHTALYWYRQSLGQGLEFLIYFQGNSAPDKSGLPSDRFSAERTGGSVSTLTIQRTQQEDSAVYLCASSLERRTSATGELFFGEGSRLTVL.